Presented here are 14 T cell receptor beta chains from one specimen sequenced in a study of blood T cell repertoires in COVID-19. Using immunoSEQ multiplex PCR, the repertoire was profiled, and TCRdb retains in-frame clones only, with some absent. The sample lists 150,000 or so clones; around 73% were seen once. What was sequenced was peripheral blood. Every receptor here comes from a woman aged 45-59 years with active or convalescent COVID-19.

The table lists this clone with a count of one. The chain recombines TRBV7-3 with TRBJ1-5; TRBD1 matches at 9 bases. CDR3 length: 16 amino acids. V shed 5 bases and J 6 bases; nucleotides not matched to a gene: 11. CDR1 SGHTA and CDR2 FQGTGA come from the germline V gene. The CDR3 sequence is CASSPWTGVSSQPQHF. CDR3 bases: TGTGCCAGCAGCCCCTGGACAGGGGTGTCTAGTCAGCCCCAGCATTTT. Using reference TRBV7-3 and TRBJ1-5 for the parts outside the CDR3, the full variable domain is GAGVSQTPSNKVTEKGKYVELRCDPISGHTALYWYRQSLGQGPEFLIYFQGTGAADDSGLPNDRFFAVRPEGSVSTLKIQRTERGDSAVYLCASSPWTGVSSQPQHFGDGTRLSIL.

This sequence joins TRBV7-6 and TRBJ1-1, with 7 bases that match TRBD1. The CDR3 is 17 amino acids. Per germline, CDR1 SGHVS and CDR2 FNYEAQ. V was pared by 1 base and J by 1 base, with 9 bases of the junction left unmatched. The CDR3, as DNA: TGTGCCAGCAGCTTAGAGACAGGGATCGTAGGGAACACTGAAGCTTTCTTT. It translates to CASSLETGIVGNTEAFF.

The CDR3 is CASSEPRASNTGELFF. The CDR3 DNA reads as TGTGCCAGCAGTGAACCCAGGGCTTCGAACACCGGGGAGCTGTTTTTT. The chain employs TRBV6-1 and TRBJ2-2; perhaps TRBD1 as D (5 bases). V was clipped by 2 bases and J by 0 bases, with 10 bases between them. This CDR3 has 16 residues. From germline, CDR1 is MNHNS and CDR2 SASEGT.

The CDR3 DNA reads as TGTGCCAGCAGTTACCCCAAAGCGGGGGGTACAGATACGCAGTATTTT. Its translation: CASSYPKAGGTDTQYF. The gene calls are TRBV6-6 and TRBJ2-3; TRBD2 aligns across 9 bases. V dropped 2 bases and J dropped 3; count of bases not matched to a gene: 6. The CDR3 runs 16 residues. CDR1 and CDR2 from the germline V gene are MNHNY and SVGAGI (reference sequence).

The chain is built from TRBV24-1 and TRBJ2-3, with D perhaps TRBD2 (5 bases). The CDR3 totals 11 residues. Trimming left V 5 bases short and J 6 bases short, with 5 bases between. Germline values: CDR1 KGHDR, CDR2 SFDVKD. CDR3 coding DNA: TGTGCCACCAGTGGCGGGGATACGCAGTATTTT. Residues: CATSGGDTQYF.

The CDR3 DNA reads TGTGCCAGCAGTCCTCCCACTAGCGGGGGGGTCCAGACCCAGTACTTC. Protein product: CASSPPTSGGVQTQYF. The chain has TRBV2 and TRBJ2-5, with 13 bases aligning to TRBD2. Trimming removed 5 bases from V and 6 bases from J; junction bases left unmatched: 9. This CDR3 is 16 amino acids long. Germline-derived CDR1 and CDR2 are SNHLY and FYNNEI.

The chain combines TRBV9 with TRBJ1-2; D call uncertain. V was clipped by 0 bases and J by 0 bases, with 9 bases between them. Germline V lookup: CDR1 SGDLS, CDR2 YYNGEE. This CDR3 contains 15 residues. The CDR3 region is CASSVATGTNYGYTF. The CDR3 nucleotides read TGTGCCAGCAGCGTAGCTACCGGTACTAACTATGGCTACACCTTC.

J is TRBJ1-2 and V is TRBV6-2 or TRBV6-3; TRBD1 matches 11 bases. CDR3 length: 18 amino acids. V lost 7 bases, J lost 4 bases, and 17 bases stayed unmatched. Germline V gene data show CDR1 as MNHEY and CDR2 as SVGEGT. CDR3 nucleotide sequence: TGTGCCAGCACCCCGACGGGACAGGGGGGGATCCCTCGCTATGGCTACACCTTC. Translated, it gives CASTPTGQGGIPRYGYTF.

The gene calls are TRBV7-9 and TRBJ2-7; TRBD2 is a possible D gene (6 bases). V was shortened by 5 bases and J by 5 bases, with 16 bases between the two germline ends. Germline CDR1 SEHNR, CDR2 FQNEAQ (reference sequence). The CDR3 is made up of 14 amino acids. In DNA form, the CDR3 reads TGTGCCAGCAGCCCCTGGGGGGACCGGGACGAGCAGTACTTC. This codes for CASSPWGDRDEQYF.

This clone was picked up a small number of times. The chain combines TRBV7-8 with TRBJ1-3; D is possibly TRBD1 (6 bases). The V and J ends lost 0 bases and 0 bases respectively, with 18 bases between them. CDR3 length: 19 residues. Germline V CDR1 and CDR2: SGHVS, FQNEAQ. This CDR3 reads CASSLAPRGGIYSGNTIYF. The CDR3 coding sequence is TGTGCCAGCAGCTTAGCACCCAGGGGCGGAATTTACTCTGGAAACACCATATATTTT.

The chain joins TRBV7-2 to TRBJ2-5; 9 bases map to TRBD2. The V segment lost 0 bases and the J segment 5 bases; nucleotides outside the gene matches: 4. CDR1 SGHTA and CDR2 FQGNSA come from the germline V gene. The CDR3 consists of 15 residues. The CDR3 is CASSLAGTSSETQYF. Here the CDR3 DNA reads TGTGCCAGCAGCTTAGCCGGGACTAGCTCTGAGACCCAGTACTTC.

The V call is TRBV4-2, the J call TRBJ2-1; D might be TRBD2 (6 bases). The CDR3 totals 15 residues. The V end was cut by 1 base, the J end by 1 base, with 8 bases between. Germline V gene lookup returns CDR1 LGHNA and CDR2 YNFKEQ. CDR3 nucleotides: TGTGCCAGCAGCCAAGGGGGAGGTTCCTACAATGAGCAGTTCTTC. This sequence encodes CASSQGGGSYNEQFF.

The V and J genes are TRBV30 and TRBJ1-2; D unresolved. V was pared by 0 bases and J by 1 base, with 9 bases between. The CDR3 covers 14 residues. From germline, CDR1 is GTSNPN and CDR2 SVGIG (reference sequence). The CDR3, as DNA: TGTGCCTGGAGTGTAACCCTAAGTAACTATGGCTACACCTTC. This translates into CAWSVTLSNYGYTF.

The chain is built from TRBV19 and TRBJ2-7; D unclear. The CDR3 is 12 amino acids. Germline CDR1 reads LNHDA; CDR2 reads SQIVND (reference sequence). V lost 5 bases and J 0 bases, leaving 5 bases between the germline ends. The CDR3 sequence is CASSHNSYEQYF. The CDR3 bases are TGTGCCAGTAGTCACAACTCCTACGAGCAGTACTTC.